These T cell receptor beta chains were read from a single sample in a study of low-dose radiotherapy and immunotherapy resistance in tumors. MiXCR was run by TCRdb on the reads, yielding one entry per CDR3 protein. This sample has about 58,000 distinct CDR3 sequences; about 23% occur once, and the top ten carry 6.5% to 8%. Source: PBMCs, taken after low-dose radiotherapy plus immunotherapy. Source of these receptors: a male donor with prostate cancer. Both conserved end residues are part of each CDR3. Fields, in order: D gene, CDR3 length, V gene, J gene, clone size, CDR3 protein, CDR3 DNA. The D gene is left open where the match is weak. The size of a clone is reported for some rows only, either as once, few or many, or as a class for expanded clones.

D: TRBD1
length: 14
V: TRBV29-1
J: TRBJ2-1
size: .
CDR3: CSVEGTGVADEQFF
DNA: TGCAGCGTTGAAGGGACAGGGGTTGCGGATGAGCAGTTCTTC

D: TRBD2
length: 20
V: TRBV3-1
J: TRBJ2-3
size: many
CDR3: CASSQEGLAGRRTSTDTQYF
DNA: TGTGCCAGCAGCCAAGAGGGACTAGCGGGACGTCGAACTAGCACAGATACGCAGTATTTT

D: .
length: 15
V: TRBV21-1
J: TRBJ2-4
size: many
CDR3: CASSNLRQRGTIQYF
DNA: TGTGCCAGCAGCAACCTCAGACAAAGAGGAACCATTCAGTACTTC

D: TRBD1
length: 15
V: TRBV5-1
J: TRBJ2-7
size: many
CDR3: CASSGGTGSPYEQYF
DNA: TGCGCCAGCAGCGGGGGGACAGGGTCCCCCTACGAGCAGTACTTC

D: .
length: 14
V: TRBV30
J: TRBJ1-5
size: many
CDR3: CAWSGGGRVSPQHF
DNA: TGTGCCTGGTCCGGGGGAGGGCGAGTTTCGCCCCAGCATTTT

D: TRBD2
length: 16
V: TRBV12-3/TRBV12-4
J: TRBJ2-7
size: many
CDR3: CASSSFGTSGNYEQYF
DNA: TGTGCCAGCAGTTCCTTCGGGACTAGCGGGAATTACGAGCAGTACTTC

D: TRBD2
length: 20
V: TRBV4-3
J: TRBJ2-2
size: .
CDR3: CASSQPSGTSGTKFTGELFF
DNA: TGCGCCAGCAGCCAACCCTCGGGGACTAGCGGGACGAAGTTCACCGGGGAGCTGTTTTTT

D: TRBD1
length: 13
V: TRBV29-1
J: TRBJ1-2
size: many
CDR3: CSVAGGQGLGYTF
DNA: TGCAGCGTTGCAGGGGGACAGGGCCTGGGCTACACCTTC

D: .
length: 15
V: TRBV10-3
J: TRBJ1-1
size: many
CDR3: CAIRDPAAKNTEAFF
DNA: TGTGCCATCCGGGACCCCGCCGCCAAGAACACTGAAGCTTTCTTT

D: .
length: 12
V: TRBV18
J: TRBJ1-1
size: many
CDR3: CASSPGRLEAFF
DNA: TGTGCCAGCTCACCGGGAAGGCTTGAAGCTTTCTTT

D: .
length: 15
V: TRBV9
J: TRBJ1-5
size: many
CDR3: CASSATLGPNQPQHF
DNA: TGTGCCAGCAGCGCTACCTTAGGGCCTAATCAGCCCCAGCATTTT

D: .
length: 13
V: TRBV7-9
J: TRBJ1-1
size: .
CDR3: CASSFRLNTEAFF
DNA: TGTGCCAGCAGCTTCAGGCTGAACACTGAAGCTTTCTTT

D: .
length: 15
V: TRBV27
J: TRBJ2-1
size: few
CDR3: CASSKNPSSYNEQFF
DNA: TGTGCCAGCAGCAAAAACCCGAGCTCCTACAATGAGCAGTTCTTC

D: TRBD1
length: 13
V: TRBV7-9
J: TRBJ1-1
size: many
CDR3: CASSLDRGTEAFF
DNA: TGTGCCAGCAGCTTAGACAGGGGAACTGAAGCTTTCTTT

D: .
length: 24
V: TRBV12-3/TRBV12-4
J: TRBJ2-1
size: .
CDR3: CASTNQTALYFCATSRLPYNEQFF
DNA: .

D: .
length: 14
V: TRBV9
J: TRBJ2-3
size: many
CDR3: CASSVLGNTDTQYF
DNA: TGTGCCAGCAGCGTATTAGGGAACACAGATACGCAGTATTTT

D: TRBD2
length: 15
V: TRBV19
J: TRBJ2-3
size: .
CDR3: CASSIQAGRTDTQYF
DNA: TGTGCCAGTAGTATACAAGCGGGGCGCACAGATACGCAGTATTTT

D: .
length: 15
V: TRBV4-1
J: TRBJ2-7
size: .
CDR3: CASSLKITLDYEQYF
DNA: TGCGCCAGCAGCCTCAAGATTACGTTGGACTACGAGCAGTACTTC

D: TRBD2
length: 15
V: TRBV27
J: TRBJ2-3
size: many
CDR3: CASSFGGRIADTQYF
DNA: TGTGCCAGCAGTTTTGGCGGGAGGATTGCCGATACGCAGTATTTT

D: .
length: 18
V: TRBV1
J: TRBJ2-2
size: .
CDR3: CTSSPRTSGGEETGELFF
DNA: TGCACCAGCAGCCCTAGGACTAGCGGGGGGGAAGAAACCGGGGAGCTGTTTTTT

D: TRBD1
length: 13
V: TRBV30
J: TRBJ1-1
size: many
CDR3: CAWRTGGIWEAFF
DNA: TGTGCCTGGAGAACAGGGGGCATTTGGGAAGCTTTCTTT

D: .
length: 14
V: TRBV7-9
J: TRBJ2-1
size: many
CDR3: CASSLTRDYNEQFF
DNA: TGTGCCAGCAGCTTAACGCGGGACTACAATGAGCAGTTCTTC

D: TRBD2
length: 14
V: TRBV28
J: TRBJ2-2
size: .
CDR3: CATRLAGRTGELFF
DNA: TGTGCCACCCGACTAGCGGGTAGGACCGGGGAGCTGTTTTTT

D: .
length: 14
V: TRBV5-1
J: TRBJ2-7
size: many
CDR3: CASSLDQIAYEQYF
DNA: TGCGCCAGCAGCTTGGATCAGATCGCCTACGAGCAGTACTTC

D: .
length: 14
V: TRBV27
J: TRBJ2-1
size: many
CDR3: CASSALPVHNEQFF
DNA: TGTGCCAGCAGTGCCCTTCCGGTCCACAATGAGCAGTTCTTC

D: .
length: 15
V: TRBV9
J: TRBJ2-5
size: many
CDR3: CASSVQGYPQETQYF
DNA: TGTGCCAGCAGCGTTCAGGGGTATCCCCAAGAGACCCAGTACTTC

D: TRBD2
length: 15
V: TRBV7-2
J: TRBJ2-2
size: many
CDR3: CASSRASGRTGELFF
DNA: TGTGCCAGCAGCCGTGCCAGCGGGAGAACCGGGGAGCTGTTTTTT

D: TRBD1
length: 16
V: TRBV19
J: TRBJ1-5
size: many
CDR3: CASSTGGGRGNQPQHF
DNA: TGTGCCAGTAGTACAGGGGGCGGTCGTGGAAATCAGCCCCAGCATTTT

D: .
length: 13
V: TRBV30
J: TRBJ2-5
size: many
CDR3: CAVGSGGTETQYF
DNA: TGTGCCGTCGGTTCTGGGGGGACGGAGACCCAGTACTTC

D: .
length: 14
V: TRBV3-1
J: TRBJ1-3
size: many
CDR3: CASSHPDSGNTIYF
DNA: TGTGCCAGCAGCCATCCGGACTCTGGAAACACCATATATTTT

D: .
length: 15
V: TRBV4-3
J: TRBJ2-2
size: many
CDR3: CASSQRHRDTGELFF
DNA: TGCGCCAGCAGCCAAAGACACAGGGACACCGGGGAGCTGTTTTTT

D: TRBD1
length: 16
V: TRBV19
J: TRBJ1-5
size: many
CDR3: CASSMGTGRSNQPQHF
DNA: TGTGCCAGTAGTATGGGGACAGGGCGGAGCAATCAGCCCCAGCATTTT

D: .
length: 15
V: TRBV7-8
J: TRBJ2-5
size: many
CDR3: CASSSVKGPQETQYF
DNA: TGTGCCAGCAGCAGTGTCAAGGGTCCCCAAGAGACCCAGTACTTC

D: TRBD1
length: 20
V: TRBV7-8
J: TRBJ2-4
size: many
CDR3: CASSLVLSGGDLSPKNIQYF
DNA: TGTGCCAGCAGCTTAGTCCTTTCAGGGGGTGACCTCTCCCCCAAAAACATTCAGTACTTC

D: .
length: 15
V: TRBV6-5
J: TRBJ1-6
size: .
CDR3: CASGGRLNYNSPLHF
DNA: TGTGCCAGCGGGGGCAGACTCAACTATAATTCACCCCTCCACTTT

D: .
length: 16
V: TRBV7-2
J: TRBJ1-6
size: many
CDR3: CASSEQWGRNNSPLHF
DNA: TGTGCCAGCAGCGAGCAGTGGGGACGGAATAATTCACCCCTCCACTTT

D: .
length: 15
V: TRBV5-1
J: TRBJ2-2
size: many
CDR3: CASSDGPGRGGELFF
DNA: TGCGCCAGCAGCGACGGTCCAGGTCGGGGCGGGGAGCTGTTTTTT

D: .
length: 14
V: TRBV7-2
J: TRBJ2-3
size: many
CDR3: CASSLVRATDTQYF
DNA: TGTGCCAGCAGCTTAGTGAGAGCAACAGATACGCAGTATTTT

D: .
length: 11
V: TRBV29-1
J: TRBJ2-3
size: many
CDR3: CSVDSTDTQYF
DNA: TGCAGCGTCGACAGCACAGATACGCAGTATTTT

D: TRBD1
length: 17
V: TRBV12-3/TRBV12-4
J: TRBJ1-2
size: many
CDR3: CASRITGGATTGYGYTF
DNA: TGTGCCAGCAGAATCACAGGGGGCGCGACGACCGGCTATGGCTACACCTTC

D: .
length: 16
V: TRBV3-1
J: TRBJ2-1
size: many
CDR3: CASSQRRGSSYNEQFF
DNA: TGTGCCAGCAGCCAACGACGGGGCAGCTCCTACAATGAGCAGTTCTTC

D: TRBD1
length: 15
V: TRBV28
J: TRBJ2-3
size: many
CDR3: CASSFRQTGADTQYF
DNA: TGTGCCAGCAGTTTCCGGCAGACAGGGGCAGATACGCAGTATTTT

D: TRBD1
length: 13
V: TRBV30
J: TRBJ2-2
size: .
CDR3: CAWAGTGTGELFF
DNA: TGTGCCTGGGCCGGGACAGGGACCGGGGAGCTGTTTTTT

D: .
length: 12
V: TRBV30
J: TRBJ1-4
size: many
CDR3: CAWSVRDEKLFF
DNA: TGTGCCTGGAGTGTACGGGATGAAAAACTGTTTTTT

D: .
length: 15
V: TRBV6-6
J: TRBJ1-5
size: .
CDR3: CASSYTVNSNQPQHF
DNA: TGTGCCAGCAGTTACACGGTCAATAGCAATCAGCCCCAGCATTTT

D: .
length: 11
V: TRBV10-1
J: TRBJ1-2
size: many
CDR3: CASSETYGYTF
DNA: TGCGCCAGCAGTGAGACCTATGGCTACACCTTC

D: .
length: 14
V: TRBV10-3
J: TRBJ2-1
size: many
CDR3: CAIKGSPPYNEQFF
DNA: TGTGCCATCAAAGGGAGCCCCCCCTACAATGAGCAGTTCTTC

D: .
length: 17
V: TRBV25-1
J: TRBJ2-6
size: few
CDR3: CASSDRVGPSGANVLTF
DNA: TGTGCCAGCAGTGATAGGGTCGGACCCTCTGGGGCCAACGTCCTGACTTTC

D: TRBD1
length: 13
V: TRBV7-2
J: TRBJ2-5
size: many
CDR3: CASSWGQRETQYF
DNA: TGTGCCAGCAGCTGGGGACAGAGGGAGACCCAGTACTTC

D: TRBD1
length: 15
V: TRBV9
J: TRBJ1-1
size: many
CDR3: CASSVVGQGRTEAFF
DNA: TGTGCCAGCAGCGTAGTAGGACAGGGGAGGACTGAAGCTTTCTTT

D: TRBD1
length: 13
V: TRBV12-5
J: TRBJ1-2
size: many
CDR3: CASGSGTGSGYTF
DNA: TGTGCTAGTGGGTCCGGGACAGGGTCCGGCTACACCTTC